This entry is about one T cell receptor beta chain. The antigen is not known. The data belong to a study of graft-versus-host responses after intestinal transplantation. The overall study: Grafts that recipients had were multivisceral, liver-intestinal, or isolated intestinal transplants. Recipients uniformly received anti-thymocyte globulin induction, followed by tacrolimus and steroids for around 3 years.

V dropped 2 bases and J dropped 7 bases, with 16 bases sitting between them. Germline values: CDR1 SGHRS, CDR2 YFSETQ. This CDR3 is built from 15 residues. Study results and limitations: Investigators detected GvH clones in recipient marrow, with some emerging earlier in ileum or blood.

The protocol was immunoSEQ multiplex PCR, while the TCRdb copy is restricted to in-frame clones and leaves out a portion. The repertoire has over 80,000 clones, around 86% of them found once; the top ten carry approximately 1.4%. This clonotype was obtained from a human patient who received an intestinal transplant, so some T cells may come from the graft donor. The specimen was PBMCs, collected 255 days after intestinal transplant. The V and J genes are TRBV5-1 and TRBJ2-1, with a tentative D call TRBD2 (6 bases). The CDR3 DNA sequence: TGCGCCAGCAGCTTTGACGGGGGACGGGGTAATGAGCAGTTCTTC. As protein: CASSFDGGRGNEQFF.